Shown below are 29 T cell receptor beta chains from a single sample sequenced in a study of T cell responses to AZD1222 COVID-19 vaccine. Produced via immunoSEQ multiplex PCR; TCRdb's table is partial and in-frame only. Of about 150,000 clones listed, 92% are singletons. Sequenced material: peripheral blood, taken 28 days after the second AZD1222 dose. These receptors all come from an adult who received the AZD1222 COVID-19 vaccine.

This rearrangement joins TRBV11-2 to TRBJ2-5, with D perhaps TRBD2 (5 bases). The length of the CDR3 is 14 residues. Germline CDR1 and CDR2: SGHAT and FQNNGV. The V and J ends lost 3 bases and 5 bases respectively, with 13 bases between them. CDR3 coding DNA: TGTGCCAGCAGCTTTCAGCCGGGGATGGAGACCCAGTACTTC. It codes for CASSFQPGMETQYF.

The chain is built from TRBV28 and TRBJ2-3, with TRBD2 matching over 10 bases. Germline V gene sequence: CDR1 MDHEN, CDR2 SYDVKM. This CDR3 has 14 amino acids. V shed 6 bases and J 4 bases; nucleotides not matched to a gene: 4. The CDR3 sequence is CASRPGLASDTQYF. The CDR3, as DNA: TGTGCCAGCAGACCGGGACTAGCGTCAGATACGCAGTATTTT.

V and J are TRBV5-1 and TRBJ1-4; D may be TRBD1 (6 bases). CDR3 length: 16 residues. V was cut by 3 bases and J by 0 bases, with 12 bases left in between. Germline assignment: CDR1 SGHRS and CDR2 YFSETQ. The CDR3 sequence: CASSSTGTSTNEKLFF. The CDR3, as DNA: TGCGCCAGCAGCTCGACCGGGACATCAACTAATGAAAAACTGTTTTTT.

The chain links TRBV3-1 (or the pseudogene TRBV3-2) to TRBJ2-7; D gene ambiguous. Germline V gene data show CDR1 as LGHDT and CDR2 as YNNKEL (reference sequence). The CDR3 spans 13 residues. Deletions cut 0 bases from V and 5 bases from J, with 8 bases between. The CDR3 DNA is TGTGCCAGCAGCCAAGAGTGGGCGAACGAGCAGTACTTC. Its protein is CASSQEWANEQYF.

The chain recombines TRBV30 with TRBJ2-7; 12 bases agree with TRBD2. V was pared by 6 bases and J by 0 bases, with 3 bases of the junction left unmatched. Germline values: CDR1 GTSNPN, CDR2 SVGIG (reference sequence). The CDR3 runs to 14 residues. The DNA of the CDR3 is TGTGCCTGTAGGACTAGCGGGAACTCCTACGAGCAGTACTTC. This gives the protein CACRTSGNSYEQYF.

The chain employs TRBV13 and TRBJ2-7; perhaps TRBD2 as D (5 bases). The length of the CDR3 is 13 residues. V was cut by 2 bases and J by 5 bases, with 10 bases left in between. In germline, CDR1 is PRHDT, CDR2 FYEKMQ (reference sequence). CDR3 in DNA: TGTGCCAGCAGCTTACCGGGGTTCGACGAGCAGTACTTC. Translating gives CASSLPGFDEQYF.

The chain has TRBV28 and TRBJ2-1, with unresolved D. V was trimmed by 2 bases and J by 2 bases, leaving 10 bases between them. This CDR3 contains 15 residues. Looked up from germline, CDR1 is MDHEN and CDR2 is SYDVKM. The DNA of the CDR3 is TGTGCCAGCAGTTTAAGGACCCCTACCTACAATGAGCAGTTCTTC. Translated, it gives CASSLRTPTYNEQFF.

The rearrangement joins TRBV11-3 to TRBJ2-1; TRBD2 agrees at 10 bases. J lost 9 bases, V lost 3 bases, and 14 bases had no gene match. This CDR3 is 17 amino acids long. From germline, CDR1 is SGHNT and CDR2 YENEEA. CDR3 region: CASSFTRAGGLYSEQFF. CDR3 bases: TGTGCCAGCAGCTTCACTCGAGCGGGAGGGCTATATAGTGAGCAGTTCTTC.

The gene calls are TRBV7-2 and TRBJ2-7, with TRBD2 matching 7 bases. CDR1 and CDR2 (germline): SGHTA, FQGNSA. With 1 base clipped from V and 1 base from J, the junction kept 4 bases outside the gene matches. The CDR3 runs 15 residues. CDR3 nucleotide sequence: TGTGCCAGCAGCTTAGGGGGGGGAAGGTCCTACGAGCAGTACTTC. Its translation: CASSLGGGRSYEQYF.

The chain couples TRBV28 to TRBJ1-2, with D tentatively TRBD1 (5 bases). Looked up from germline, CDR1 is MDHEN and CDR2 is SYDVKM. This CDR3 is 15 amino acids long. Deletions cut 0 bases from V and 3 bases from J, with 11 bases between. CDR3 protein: CASSLWAKGDYGYTF. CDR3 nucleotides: TGTGCCAGCAGTTTATGGGCCAAAGGGGACTATGGCTACACCTTC.

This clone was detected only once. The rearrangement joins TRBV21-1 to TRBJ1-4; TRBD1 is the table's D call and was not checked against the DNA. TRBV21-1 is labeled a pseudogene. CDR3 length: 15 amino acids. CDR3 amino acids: CASTNRYSNNEKLFF. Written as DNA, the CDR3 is TGTGCCAGCACTAACAGGTATTCCAACAATGAAAAACTGTTTTTT.

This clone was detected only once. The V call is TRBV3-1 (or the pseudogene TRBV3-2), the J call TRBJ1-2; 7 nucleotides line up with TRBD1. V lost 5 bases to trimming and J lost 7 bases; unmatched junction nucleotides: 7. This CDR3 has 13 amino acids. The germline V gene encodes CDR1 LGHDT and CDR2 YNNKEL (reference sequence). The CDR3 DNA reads TGTGCCAGCAGCTCACGGGACAGAGCTGGCTACACCTTC. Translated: CASSSRDRAGYTF.

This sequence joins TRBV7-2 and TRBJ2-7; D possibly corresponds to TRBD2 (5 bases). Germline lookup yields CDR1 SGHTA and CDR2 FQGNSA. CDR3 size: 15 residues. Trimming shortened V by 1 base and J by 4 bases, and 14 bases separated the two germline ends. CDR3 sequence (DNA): TGTGCCAGCAGCTTAGACGGAACGACGGGATACGAGCAGTACTTC. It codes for CASSLDGTTGYEQYF.

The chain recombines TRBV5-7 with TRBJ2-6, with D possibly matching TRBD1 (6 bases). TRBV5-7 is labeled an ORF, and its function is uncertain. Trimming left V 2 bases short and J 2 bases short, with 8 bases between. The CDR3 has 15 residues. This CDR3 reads CASSLQGAGANVLTF. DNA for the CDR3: TGTGCCAGCAGCTTACAGGGTGCTGGGGCCAACGTCCTGACTTTC.

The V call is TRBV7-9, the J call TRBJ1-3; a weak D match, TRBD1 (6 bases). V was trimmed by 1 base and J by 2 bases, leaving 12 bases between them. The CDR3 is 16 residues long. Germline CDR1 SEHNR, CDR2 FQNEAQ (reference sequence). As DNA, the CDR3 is TGTGCCAGCAGCTTAGATTGGGGGGCAACTGGAAACACCATATATTTT. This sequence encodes CASSLDWGATGNTIYF. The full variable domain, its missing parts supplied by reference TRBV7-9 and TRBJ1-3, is DTGVSQNPRHKITKRGQNVTFRCDPISEHNRLYWYRQTLGQGPEFLTYFQNEAQLEKSRLLSDRFSAERPKGSFSTLEIQRTEQGDSAMYLCASSLDWGATGNTIYFGEGSWLTVV.

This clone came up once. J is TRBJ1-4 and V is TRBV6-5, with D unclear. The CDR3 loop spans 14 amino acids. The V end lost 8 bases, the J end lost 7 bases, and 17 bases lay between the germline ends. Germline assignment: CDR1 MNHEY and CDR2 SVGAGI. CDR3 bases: TGTGCCAGCCATGCGGGTGGAGAGGGTGAAAAACTGTTTTTT. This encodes CASHAGGEGEKLFF.

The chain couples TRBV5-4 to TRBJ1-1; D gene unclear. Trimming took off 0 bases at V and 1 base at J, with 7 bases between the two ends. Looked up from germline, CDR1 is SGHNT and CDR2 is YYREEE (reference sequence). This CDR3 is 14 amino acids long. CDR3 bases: TGTGCCAGCAGCTTGGGAGAGGGGAACACTGAAGCTTTCTTT. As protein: CASSLGEGNTEAFF. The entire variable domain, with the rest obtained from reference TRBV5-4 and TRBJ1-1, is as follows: ETGVTQSPTHLIKTRGQQVTLRCSSQSGHNTVSWYQQALGQGPQFIFQYYREEENGRGNFPPRFSGLQFPNYSSELNVNALELDDSALYLCASSLGEGNTEAFFGQGTRLTVV.

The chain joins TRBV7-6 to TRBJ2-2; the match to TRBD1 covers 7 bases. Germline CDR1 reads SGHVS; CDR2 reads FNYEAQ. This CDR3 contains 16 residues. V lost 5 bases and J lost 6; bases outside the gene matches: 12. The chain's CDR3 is CASSPVQGERPGELFF. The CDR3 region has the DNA TGTGCCAGCAGCCCTGTCCAGGGGGAAAGGCCCGGGGAGCTGTTTTTT.

CDR3 coding DNA: TGTGCCAGCAGCCAGCTGGTAACTCGTGGCTACACCTTC. Translating it yields CASSQLVTRGYTF. The rearrangement links TRBV14 to TRBJ1-2; no definite D call. The CDR3 consists of 13 residues. Germline assignment: CDR1 SGHDN and CDR2 FVKESK. The germline V and J ends were trimmed by 3 bases and 7 bases, with 12 bases remaining between them.

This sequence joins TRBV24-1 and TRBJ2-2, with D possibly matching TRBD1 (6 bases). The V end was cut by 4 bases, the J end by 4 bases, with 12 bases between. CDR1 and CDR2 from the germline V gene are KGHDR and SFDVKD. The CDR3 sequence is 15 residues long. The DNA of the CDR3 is TGTGCCACCAGTGAGCCGGGACAAACCACCGGGGAGCTGTTTTTT. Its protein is CATSEPGQTTGELFF.

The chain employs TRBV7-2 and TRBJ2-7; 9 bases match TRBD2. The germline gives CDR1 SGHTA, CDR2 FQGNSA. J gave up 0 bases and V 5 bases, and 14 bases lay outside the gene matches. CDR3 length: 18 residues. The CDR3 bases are TGTGCCAGCAGCACTTCCGGGACTAGCTTCCAAACCTCCTACGAGCAGTACTTC. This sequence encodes CASSTSGTSFQTSYEQYF.

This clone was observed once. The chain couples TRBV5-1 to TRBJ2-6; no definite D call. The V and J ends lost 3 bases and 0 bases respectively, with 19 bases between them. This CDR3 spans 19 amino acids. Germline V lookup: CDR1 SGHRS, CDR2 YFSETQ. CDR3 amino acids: CASSSNSGTAFSGANVLTF. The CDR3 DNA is TGCGCCAGCAGCTCAAACTCGGGTACAGCGTTCTCTGGGGCCAACGTCCTGACTTTC.

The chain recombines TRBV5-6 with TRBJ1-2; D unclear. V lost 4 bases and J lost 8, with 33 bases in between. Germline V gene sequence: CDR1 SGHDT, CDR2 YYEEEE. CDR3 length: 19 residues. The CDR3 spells CASSDEEGGSGSRKWGYTF. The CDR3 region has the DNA TGTGCCAGCAGCGATGAGGAGGGAGGGAGCGGGTCACGAAAGTGGGGCTACACCTTC. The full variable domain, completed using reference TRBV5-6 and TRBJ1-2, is DAGVTQSPTHLIKTRGQQVTLRCSPKSGHDTVSWYQQALGQGPQFIFQYYEEEERQRGNFPDRFSGHQFPNYSSELNVNALLLGDSALYLCASSDEEGGSGSRKWGYTFGSGTRLTVV.

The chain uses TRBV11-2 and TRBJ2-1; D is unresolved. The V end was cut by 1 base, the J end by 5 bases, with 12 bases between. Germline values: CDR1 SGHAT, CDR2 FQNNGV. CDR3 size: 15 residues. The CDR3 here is CASSLVLQINNEQFF. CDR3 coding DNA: TGTGCCAGCAGCTTAGTATTGCAGATAAACAATGAGCAGTTCTTC. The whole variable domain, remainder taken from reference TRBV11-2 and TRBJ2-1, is EAGVAQSPRYKIIEKRQSVAFWCNPISGHATLYWYQQILGQGPKLLIQFQNNGVVDDSQLPKDRFSAERLKGVDSTLKIQPAKLEDSAVYLCASSLVLQINNEQFFGPGTRLTVL.

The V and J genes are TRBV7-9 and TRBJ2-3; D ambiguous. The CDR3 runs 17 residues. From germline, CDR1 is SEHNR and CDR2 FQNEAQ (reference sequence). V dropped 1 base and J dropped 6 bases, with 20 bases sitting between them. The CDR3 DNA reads TGTGCCAGCAGCTTAGGGAATTCGGGCCTTGTCTTCGATACGCAGTATTTT. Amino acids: CASSLGNSGLVFDTQYF.

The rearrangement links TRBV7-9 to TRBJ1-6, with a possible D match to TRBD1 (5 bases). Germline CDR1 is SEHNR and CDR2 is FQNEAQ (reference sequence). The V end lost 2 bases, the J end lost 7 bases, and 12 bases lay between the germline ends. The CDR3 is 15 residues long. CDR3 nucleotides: TGTGCCAGCAGCTTAATTATGGGGGACAATTCACCCCTCCACTTT. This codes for CASSLIMGDNSPLHF.

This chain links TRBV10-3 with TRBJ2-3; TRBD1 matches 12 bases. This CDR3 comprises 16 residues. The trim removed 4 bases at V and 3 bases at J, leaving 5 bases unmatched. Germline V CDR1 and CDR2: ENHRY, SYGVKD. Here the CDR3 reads CAISGGTGGATDTQYF. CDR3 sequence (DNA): TGTGCCATCAGTGGGGGGACAGGGGGCGCAACAGATACGCAGTATTTT.

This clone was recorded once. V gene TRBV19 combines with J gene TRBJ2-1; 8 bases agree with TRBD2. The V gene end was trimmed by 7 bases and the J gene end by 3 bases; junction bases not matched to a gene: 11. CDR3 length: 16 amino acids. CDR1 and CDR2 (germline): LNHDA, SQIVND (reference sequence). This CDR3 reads CASKAPPAGGYNEQFF. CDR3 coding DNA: TGTGCCAGTAAAGCCCCGCCGGCGGGAGGCTACAATGAGCAGTTCTTC.

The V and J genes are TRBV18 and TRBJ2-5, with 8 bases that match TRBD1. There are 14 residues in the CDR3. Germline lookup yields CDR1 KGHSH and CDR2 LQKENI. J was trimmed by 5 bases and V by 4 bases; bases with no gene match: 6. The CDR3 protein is CASSRGQGMETQYF. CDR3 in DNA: TGTGCCAGCTCACGAGGACAGGGTATGGAGACCCAGTACTTC.